A single sample gave rise to the 15 T cell receptor beta chains below, sequenced in a study of shared clonotypes between healthy human individuals. Clones were sequenced by immunoSEQ multiplex PCR, and TCRdb holds only the in-frame ones, with some missing. The sample has more than 150,000 clones, about 93% seen once. The sample consisted of naive CD4+ T cells sorted from blood. Regarding subset: CD45RA+ positively selected. These receptors all come from a woman under 40 in good health.

This rearrangement joins TRBV27 to TRBJ1-5, with no clear D. Germline assignment: CDR1 MNHEY and CDR2 SMNVEV (reference sequence). The CDR3 has 13 residues. The germline V and J ends were trimmed by 3 bases and 4 bases, with 7 bases remaining between them. The CDR3: CASSFSENQPQHF. The CDR3 region has the DNA TGTGCCAGCAGTTTCTCAGAAAATCAGCCCCAGCATTTT.

The V and J genes are TRBV7-7 and TRBJ2-5; TRBD2 matches 9 bases. Trimming took 1 base from V and 4 from J; bases not matched to a gene: 4. Per the germline V gene, CDR1 is SSHAT and CDR2 is FNYEAQ (reference sequence). The CDR3 contains 15 residues. Here the CDR3 reads CASSLVTSGRETQYF. The CDR3 region has the DNA TGTGCCAGCAGCTTAGTGACTAGCGGAAGAGAGACCCAGTACTTC.

This rearrangement joins TRBV19 to TRBJ2-3; 7 nucleotides match TRBD1. CDR1 and CDR2 from the germline V gene are LNHDA and SQIVND (reference sequence). The V segment lost 6 bases and the J segment 0 bases; nucleotides outside the gene matches: 3. The CDR3 has 14 residues. The CDR3 nucleotides are TGTGCCAGTAGAAGACAGGGTAGCACAGATACGCAGTATTTT. Translation gives CASRRQGSTDTQYF.

The chain links TRBV5-4 to TRBJ2-6, with 10 bases lining up with TRBD1. V shed 4 bases and J 3 bases; nucleotides not matched to a gene: 7. CDR3 length: 17 residues. Germline-derived CDR1 and CDR2 are SGHNT and YYREEE (reference sequence). CDR3 amino acids: CASSLGQGRVGANVLTF. DNA of the CDR3: TGTGCCAGCAGCCTGGGACAGGGGAGGGTTGGGGCCAACGTCCTGACTTTC.

The V and J genes are TRBV7-8 and TRBJ2-1, with D tentatively TRBD1 (5 bases). This CDR3 is built from 13 residues. Trimming took 5 bases from V and 7 from J, leaving 12 bases between them. The germline gives CDR1 SGHVS, CDR2 FQNEAQ. The CDR3 nucleotides are TGTGCCAGCAGCAACAATTCAGGGAATGAGCAGTTCTTC. Protein sequence: CASSNNSGNEQFF.

The V and J genes are TRBV28 and TRBJ2-2; 8 bases agree with TRBD1. The V gene's germline CDR1 is MDHEN and CDR2 SYDVKM. The CDR3 consists of 16 residues. With 5 bases clipped from V and 4 bases from J, the junction kept 9 bases outside the gene matches. CDR3 amino acids: CASSRHRGDSTGELFF. The CDR3 nucleotides are TGTGCCAGCAGTCGACACAGGGGGGATAGCACCGGGGAGCTGTTTTTT.

V usage is TRBV27 and J usage is TRBJ2-2; 12 bases fit TRBD2. CDR1 and CDR2 (germline): MNHEY, SMNVEV (reference sequence). The ends lost 5 bases at V and 3 bases at J; junction bases unmatched: 4. The CDR3 has 16 residues. This CDR3 reads CASSRLAGVDTGELFF. The CDR3 DNA is TGTGCCAGCAGTCGACTAGCGGGAGTTGACACCGGGGAGCTGTTTTTT.

J is TRBJ2-2 and V is TRBV5-6; TRBD1 matches at 10 bases. CDR3 length: 16 amino acids. V shed 2 bases and J 3 bases; nucleotides not matched to a gene: 4. CDR1 and CDR2 (germline): SGHDT, YYEEEE. CDR3 DNA sequence: TGTGCCAGCAGCTTAGGGGACAGGGGTCACACCGGGGAGCTGTTTTTT. It specifies CASSLGDRGHTGELFF.

The chain couples TRBV27 to TRBJ1-1; no definite D call. Trimming removed 8 bases at V and 0 bases at J, with 10 bases between. Germline lookup yields CDR1 MNHEY and CDR2 SMNVEV (reference sequence). The CDR3 has 13 amino acids. The CDR3 protein is CASGTRVNTEAFF. The CDR3 bases are TGTGCCAGCGGTACGAGGGTGAACACTGAAGCTTTCTTT.

The chain recombines TRBV5-8 with TRBJ1-1; tentative D call: TRBD1 (5 bases). The CDR3 spans 16 residues. The germline V and J ends were trimmed by 6 bases and 0 bases, with 18 bases remaining between them. Looked up from germline, CDR1 is SGHTS and CDR2 is YDEGEE. CDR3 sequence reads: CASITGWGVMNTEAFF. For the CDR3, the DNA is TGTGCCAGCATCACCGGATGGGGGGTGATGAACACTGAAGCTTTCTTT.

CDR3 sequence reads: CASSPFTGNYGYTF. The DNA for the CDR3 is TGTGCCAGCAGCCCCTTCACAGGGAACTATGGCTACACCTTC. V gene TRBV7-9 combines with J gene TRBJ1-2; D may be TRBD1 (6 bases). CDR3 length: 14 amino acids. V was clipped by 5 bases and J by 2 bases, with 12 bases between them. Germline values: CDR1 SEHNR, CDR2 FQNEAQ (reference sequence).

The chain has TRBV27 and TRBJ2-5; D not certain. This CDR3 has 13 residues. The germline gives CDR1 MNHEY, CDR2 SMNVEV (reference sequence). Trimming took off 2 bases at V and 7 bases at J, with 11 bases between the two ends. CDR3 sequence: CASSLNGPGTQYF. The CDR3 DNA reads TGTGCCAGCAGTTTAAACGGGCCAGGGACCCAGTACTTC.

The chain employs TRBV7-2 and TRBJ2-7, with TRBD2 matching 10 bases. Per the germline V gene, CDR1 is SGHTA and CDR2 is FQGNSA. V was pared by 1 base and J by 3 bases, with 3 bases of the junction left unmatched. The CDR3 sequence is 15 residues long. CDR3 in amino acids: CASSLDLAGVYEQYF. The CDR3 region has the DNA TGTGCCAGCAGCTTAGATCTAGCGGGAGTCTACGAGCAGTACTTC.

This chain uses TRBV27 with TRBJ1-1, with D unclear. Trimming removed 8 bases from V and 0 bases from J, with 10 bases in between. This CDR3 comprises 13 residues. Germline CDR1 is MNHEY and CDR2 is SMNVEV (reference sequence). As DNA, the CDR3 is TGTGCCAGCGGCCGATTGATGAACACTGAAGCTTTCTTT. Protein: CASGRLMNTEAFF.

V usage is TRBV11-3 and J usage is TRBJ2-3; unclear D gene. Germline V lookup: CDR1 SGHNT, CDR2 YENEEA. The V gene lost 5 bases and the J gene lost 6 bases, with 6 bases spanning the gap. This CDR3 is built from 11 residues. CDR3 sequence (DNA): TGTGCCAGCAGCCAAGCGGATACGCAGTATTTT. This encodes CASSQADTQYF.